The rows below give T cell receptor beta chains drawn from one sample of a study of vaccination effects on CD4 cells after COVID-19. These receptors lack a known antigen. Libraries were prepared by immunoSEQ multiplex PCR; TCRdb keeps only in-frame clonotypes and omits some of them. The table includes approximately 30,000 clones, around three fifths detected once. The starting material was CD4+ T cells from PBMCs cultured without peptide, obtained before COVID-19 vaccination. The receptor set was obtained from a human donor who received a COVID-19 vaccine. The CDR3 runs from the conserved cysteine through the conserved F or W. Fields, in order: J gene, clone size, V gene, CDR3 protein. Where a row states a size, it is once, few, many or the class of an expanded clone; other rows omit it.

>TRBJ1-5|NA|TRBV7-8
CASSMDPYSNQPQHF
>TRBJ2-1|NA|TRBV19
CASTPGTSGRGNEQFF
>TRBJ1-4|few|TRBV10-1
CASSELAGYEKLFF
>TRBJ2-5|NA|TRBV11-2
CASSPIGGARSETQYF
>TRBJ2-7|NA|TRBV9
CASSPLGLAGGLNRYEQYF
>TRBJ1-1|NA|TRBV6-5
CASSPRGQGNTEAFF
>TRBJ2-5|NA|TRBV30
CAWSVRLKETQYF
>TRBJ2-2|NA|TRBV4-1
CASSQGRVGWGELFF
>TRBJ1-2|few|TRBV7-9
CASSPIDGYTF
>TRBJ2-3|NA|TRBV6-5
CASRTSAGSPIF
>TRBJ2-2|NA|TRBV21-1
CASSKGTRQNSGELFF
>TRBJ2-1|NA|TRBV4-2
CASSQESGDRYNEQFF
>TRBJ2-5|NA|TRBV2
CASRNQGRETQYF
>TRBJ2-5|NA|TRBV6-5
CASSPAGSKETQYF
>TRBJ1-3|NA|TRBV2
CASSEQKLSGNTIYF
>TRBJ1-3|NA|TRBV10-1
CASSEEGRGNTIYF
>TRBJ2-1|NA|TRBV15
CATRSMGGNYNEQFF
>TRBJ1-6|few|TRBV27
CASSFQGTYNSPLHF
>TRBJ2-2|NA|TRBV10-3
CAISESDWGPGELFF
>TRBJ2-7|medium-sized|TRBV5-1
CASSLASSEQYF
>TRBJ1-2|NA|TRBV7-9
CASSLVQGKGYTF
>TRBJ2-5|NA|TRBV6-5
CASSLTETQYF
>TRBJ2-7|NA|TRBV3-1/TRBV3-2
CASSPLAGGTYEQYF
>TRBJ2-1|few|TRBV19
CASTGERRTYNEQFF
>TRBJ2-7|NA|TRBV6-5
CASQRSLLPPEQYF
>TRBJ2-2|NA|TRBV5-1
CASSPSPVNTGELFF
>TRBJ1-2|NA|TRBV3-1/TRBV3-2
CASRARRTGEANYGYTF
>TRBJ1-2|NA|TRBV3-1/TRBV3-2
CASSRPGHGYTF
>TRBJ2-3|few|TRBV18
CASSPGQPSTDTQYF
>TRBJ1-6|NA|TRBV12-3/TRBV12-4
CASSQGGPLHF
>TRBJ2-3|NA|TRBV19
CASSETGADTQYF
>TRBJ2-1|NA|TRBV6-4
CASSGTSGRDEQFF
>TRBJ2-1|NA|TRBV13
CASSLLAGSHNEQFF
>TRBJ2-2|once|TRBV3-1/TRBV3-2
CASSPTSGHTGELFF
>TRBJ1-5|NA|TRBV7-2
CASSLLNQPQHF
>TRBJ2-4|NA|TRBV6-1
CASSEALRVRANIQYF
>TRBJ1-5|NA|TRBV6-5
CASRYVAINQPQHF
>TRBJ1-5|NA|TRBV12-3/TRBV12-4
CASSRSNQPQHF
>TRBJ2-1|NA|TRBV5-5
CASSFFPEGHNEQFF
>TRBJ1-4|NA|TRBV21-1
CASSLGRPHEKLFF
>TRBJ1-6|NA|TRBV10-3
CAISDFQSNSPLHF
>TRBJ1-2|NA|TRBV3-1/TRBV3-2
CASSPHSSDRGLYYGYTF
>TRBJ1-5|NA|TRBV4-1
CASSQGQTHSNQPQHF
>TRBJ1-1|NA|TRBV6-5
CASSYRTTGGSAEAFF
>TRBJ2-5|NA|TRBV6-5
CASSFSGQETQYF